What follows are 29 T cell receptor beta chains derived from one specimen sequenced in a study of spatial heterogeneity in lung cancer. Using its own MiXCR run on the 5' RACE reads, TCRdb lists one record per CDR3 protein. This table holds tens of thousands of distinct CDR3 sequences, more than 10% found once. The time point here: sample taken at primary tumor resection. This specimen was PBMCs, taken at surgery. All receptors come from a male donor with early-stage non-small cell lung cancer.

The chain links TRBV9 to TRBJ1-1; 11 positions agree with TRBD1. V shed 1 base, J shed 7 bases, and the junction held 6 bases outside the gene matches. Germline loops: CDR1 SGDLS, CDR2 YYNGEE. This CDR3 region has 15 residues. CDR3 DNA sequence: TGTGCCAGCAGCGTATCGGACAGGGGGCGAGGTGAAGCTTTCTTT. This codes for CASSVSDRGRGEAFF.

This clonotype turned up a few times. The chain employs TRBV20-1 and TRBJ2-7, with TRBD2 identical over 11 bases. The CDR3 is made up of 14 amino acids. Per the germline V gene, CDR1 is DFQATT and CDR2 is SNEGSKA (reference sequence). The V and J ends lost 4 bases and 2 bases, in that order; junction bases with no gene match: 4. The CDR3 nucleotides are TGCAGTGCTACTAGCGGGGGGCCCACCTACGAGCAGTACTTC. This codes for CSATSGGPTYEQYF.

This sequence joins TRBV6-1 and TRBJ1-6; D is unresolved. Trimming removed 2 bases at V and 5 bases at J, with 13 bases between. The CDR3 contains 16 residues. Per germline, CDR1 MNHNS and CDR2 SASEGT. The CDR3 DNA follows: TGTGCCAGCAGTGAATTCTCGGCAGATAATAATTCACCCCTCCACTTT. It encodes CASSEFSADNNSPLHF.

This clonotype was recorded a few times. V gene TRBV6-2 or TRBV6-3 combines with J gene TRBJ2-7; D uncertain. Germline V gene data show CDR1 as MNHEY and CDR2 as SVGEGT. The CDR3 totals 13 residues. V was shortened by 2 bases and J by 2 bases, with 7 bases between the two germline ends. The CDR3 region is CASSYAQTYEQYF. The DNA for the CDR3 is TGTGCCAGCAGTTACGCTCAGACCTACGAGCAGTACTTC.

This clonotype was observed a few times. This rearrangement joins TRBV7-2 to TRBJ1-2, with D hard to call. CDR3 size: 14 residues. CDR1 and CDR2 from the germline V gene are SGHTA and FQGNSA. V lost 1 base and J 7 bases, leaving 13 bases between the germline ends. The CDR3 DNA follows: TGTGCCAGCAGCTTAGGTTGGGCAAATACTGGCTACACCTTC. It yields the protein CASSLGWANTGYTF.

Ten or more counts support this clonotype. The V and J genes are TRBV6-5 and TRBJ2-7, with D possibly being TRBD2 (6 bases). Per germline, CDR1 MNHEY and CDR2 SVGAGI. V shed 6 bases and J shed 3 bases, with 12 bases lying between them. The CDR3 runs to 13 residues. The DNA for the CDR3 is TGTGCCAGCAGCCCGGGAGTAATCTACGAGCAGTACTTC. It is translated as CASSPGVIYEQYF.

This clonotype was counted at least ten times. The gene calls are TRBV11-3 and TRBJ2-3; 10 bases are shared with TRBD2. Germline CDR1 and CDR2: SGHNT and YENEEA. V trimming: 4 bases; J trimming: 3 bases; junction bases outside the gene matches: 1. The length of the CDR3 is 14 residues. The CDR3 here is CASSSSGGTDTQYF. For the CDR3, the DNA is TGTGCCAGCAGCTCTAGCGGGGGAACAGATACGCAGTATTTT.

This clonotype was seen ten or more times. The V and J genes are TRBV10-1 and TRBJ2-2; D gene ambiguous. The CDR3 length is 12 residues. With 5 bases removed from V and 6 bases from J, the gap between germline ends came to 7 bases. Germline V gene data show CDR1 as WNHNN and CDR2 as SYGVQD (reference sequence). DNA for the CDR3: TGCGCCAGCAGTAAGGATGCCGGGGAGCTGTTTTTT. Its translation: CASSKDAGELFF.

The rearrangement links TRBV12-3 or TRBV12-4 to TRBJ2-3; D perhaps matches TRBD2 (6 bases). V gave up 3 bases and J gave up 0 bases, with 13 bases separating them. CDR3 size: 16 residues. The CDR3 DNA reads TGTGCCAGCAGTTTTACCTTCGGGGGTAGCACAGATACGCAGTATTTT. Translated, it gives CASSFTFGGSTDTQYF.

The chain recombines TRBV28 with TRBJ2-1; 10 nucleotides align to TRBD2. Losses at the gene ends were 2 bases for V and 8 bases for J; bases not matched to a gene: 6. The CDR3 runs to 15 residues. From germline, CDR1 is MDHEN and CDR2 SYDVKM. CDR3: CASSLGLAGVDEQFF. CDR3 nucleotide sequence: TGTGCCAGCAGTTTAGGGCTAGCGGGAGTCGATGAGCAGTTCTTC.

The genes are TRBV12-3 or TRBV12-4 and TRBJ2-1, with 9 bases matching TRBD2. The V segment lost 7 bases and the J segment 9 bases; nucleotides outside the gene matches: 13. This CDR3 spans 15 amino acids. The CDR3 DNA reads TGTGCCAGCACCCCAGGAGCGGGGGGTCCTATTGAGCAGTTCTTC. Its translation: CASTPGAGGPIEQFF.

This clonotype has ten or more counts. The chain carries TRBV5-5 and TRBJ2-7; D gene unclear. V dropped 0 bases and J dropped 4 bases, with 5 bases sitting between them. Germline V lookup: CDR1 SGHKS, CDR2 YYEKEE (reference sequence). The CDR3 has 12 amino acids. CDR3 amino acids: CASSLGLYEQYF. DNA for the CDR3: TGTGCCAGCAGCTTGGGCCTTTACGAGCAGTACTTC.

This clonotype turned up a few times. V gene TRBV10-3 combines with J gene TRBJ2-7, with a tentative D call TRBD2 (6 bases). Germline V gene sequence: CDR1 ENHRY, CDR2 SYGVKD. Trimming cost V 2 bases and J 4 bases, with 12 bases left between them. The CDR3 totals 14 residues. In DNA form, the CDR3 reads TGTGCCATCAGTGAGACCGGGGCGGGGTACGAGCAGTACTTC. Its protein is CAISETGAGYEQYF.

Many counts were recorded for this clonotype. CDR3: CASSNRSSTDTQYF. For the CDR3, the DNA is TGTGCCAGCAGCAACAGATCTAGCACAGATACGCAGTATTTT. The chain has TRBV7-2 and TRBJ2-3; D is undetermined. The V end was cut by 5 bases, the J end by 0 bases, with 9 bases between. This CDR3 contains 14 residues. Germline V gene sequence: CDR1 SGHTA, CDR2 FQGNSA.

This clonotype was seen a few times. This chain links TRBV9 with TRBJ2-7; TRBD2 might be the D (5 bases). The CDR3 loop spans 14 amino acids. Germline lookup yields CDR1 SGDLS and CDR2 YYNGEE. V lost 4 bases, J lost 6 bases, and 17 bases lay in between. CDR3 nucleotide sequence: TGTGCCAGCAGCCCCCTTGCGGACTTCGCCGAGCAGTACTTC. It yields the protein CASSPLADFAEQYF.

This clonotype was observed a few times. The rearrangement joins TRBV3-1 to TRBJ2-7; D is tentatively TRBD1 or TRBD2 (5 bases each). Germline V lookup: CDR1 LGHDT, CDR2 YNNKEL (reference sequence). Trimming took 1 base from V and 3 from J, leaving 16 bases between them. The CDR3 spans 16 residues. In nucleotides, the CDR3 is TGTGCCAGCAGCCAAGCGGGCAGCCTGGGGGACTACGAGCAGTACTTC. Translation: CASSQAGSLGDYEQYF.

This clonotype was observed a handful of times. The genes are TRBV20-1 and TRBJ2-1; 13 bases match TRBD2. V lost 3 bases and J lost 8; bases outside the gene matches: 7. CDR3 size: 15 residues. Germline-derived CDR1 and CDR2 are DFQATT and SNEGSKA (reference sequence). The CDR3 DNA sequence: TGCAGTGCTAGGAATTTCGGACTAGCGGGAGATGAGCAGTTCTTC. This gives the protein CSARNFGLAGDEQFF.

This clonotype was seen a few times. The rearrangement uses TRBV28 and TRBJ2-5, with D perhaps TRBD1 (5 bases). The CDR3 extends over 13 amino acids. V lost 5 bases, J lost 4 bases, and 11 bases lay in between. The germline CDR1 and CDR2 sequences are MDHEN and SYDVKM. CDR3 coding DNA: TGTGCCAGCAGTACCCAGGGATCAGAGACCCAGTACTTC. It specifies CASSTQGSETQYF.

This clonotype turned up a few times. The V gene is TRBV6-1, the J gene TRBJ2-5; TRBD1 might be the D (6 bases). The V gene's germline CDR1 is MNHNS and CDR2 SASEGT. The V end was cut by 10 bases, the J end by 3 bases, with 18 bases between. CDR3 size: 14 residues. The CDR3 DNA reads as TGTGCCACGGCGCCCGGGACAATCAAAGAGACCCAGTACTTC. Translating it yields CATAPGTIKETQYF.

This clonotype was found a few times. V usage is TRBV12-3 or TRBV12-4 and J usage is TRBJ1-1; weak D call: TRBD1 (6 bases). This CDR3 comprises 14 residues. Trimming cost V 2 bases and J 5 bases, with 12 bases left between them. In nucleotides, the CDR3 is TGTGCCAGCAGTTTAAGGACAGTCAGAACTGAAGCTTTCTTT. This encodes CASSLRTVRTEAFF.

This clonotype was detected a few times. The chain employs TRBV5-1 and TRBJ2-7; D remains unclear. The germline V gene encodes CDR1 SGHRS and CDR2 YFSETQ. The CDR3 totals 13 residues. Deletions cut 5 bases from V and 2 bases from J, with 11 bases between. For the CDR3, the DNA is TGCGCCAGCAGAACAGTTGGAACCTACGAGCAGTACTTC. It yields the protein CASRTVGTYEQYF. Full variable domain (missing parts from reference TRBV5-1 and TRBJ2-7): KAGVTQTPRYLIKTRGQQVTLSCSPISGHRSVSWYQQTPGQGLQFLFEYFSETQRNKGNFPGRFSGRQFSNSRSEMNVSTLELGDSALYLCASRTVGTYEQYFGPGTRLTVT.

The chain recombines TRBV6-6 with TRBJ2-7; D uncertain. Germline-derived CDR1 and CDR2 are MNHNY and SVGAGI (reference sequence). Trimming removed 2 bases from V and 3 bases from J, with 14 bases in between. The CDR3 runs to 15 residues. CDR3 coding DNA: TGTGCCAGCAGTTACCCTTCCTTTGAAGACTACGAGCAGTACTTC. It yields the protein CASSYPSFEDYEQYF.

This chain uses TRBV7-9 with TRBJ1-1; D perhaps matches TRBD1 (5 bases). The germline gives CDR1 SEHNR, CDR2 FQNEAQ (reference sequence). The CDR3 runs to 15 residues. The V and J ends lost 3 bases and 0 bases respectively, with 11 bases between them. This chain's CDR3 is CASSFFLGLNTEAFF. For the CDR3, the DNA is TGTGCCAGCAGCTTTTTTTTGGGGCTGAACACTGAAGCTTTCTTT.

The CDR3 DNA follows: TGTGCCAGCAGCCTAGGGACTAGCGACTACACAGATACGCAGTATTTT. This codes for CASSLGTSDYTDTQYF. The chain couples TRBV4-2 to TRBJ2-3; 10 nucleotides match TRBD2. Germline CDR1 and CDR2: LGHNA and YNFKEQ. The CDR3 is 16 amino acids. V lost 4 bases, J lost 2 bases, and 6 bases stayed unmatched.

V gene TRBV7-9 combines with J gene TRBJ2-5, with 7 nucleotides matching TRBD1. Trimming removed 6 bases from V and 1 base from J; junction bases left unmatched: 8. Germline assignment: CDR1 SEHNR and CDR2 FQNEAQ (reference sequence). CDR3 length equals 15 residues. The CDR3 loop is CASSPLTGPQETQYF. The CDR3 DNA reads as TGTGCCAGCAGTCCCCTGACAGGGCCCCAAGAGACCCAGTACTTC.

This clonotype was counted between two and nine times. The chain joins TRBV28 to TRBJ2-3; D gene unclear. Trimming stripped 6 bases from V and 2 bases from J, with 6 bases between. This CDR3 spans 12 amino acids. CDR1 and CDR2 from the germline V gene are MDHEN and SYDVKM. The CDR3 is CASSLTTDTQYF. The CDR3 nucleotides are TGTGCCAGCAGCCTTACCACAGATACGCAGTATTTT.

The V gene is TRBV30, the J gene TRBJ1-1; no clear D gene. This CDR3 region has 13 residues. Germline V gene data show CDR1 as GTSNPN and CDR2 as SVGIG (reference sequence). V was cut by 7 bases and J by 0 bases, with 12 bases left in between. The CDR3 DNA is TGTGCCTTCAATCGGAGACTGAACACTGAAGCTTTCTTT. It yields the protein CAFNRRLNTEAFF.

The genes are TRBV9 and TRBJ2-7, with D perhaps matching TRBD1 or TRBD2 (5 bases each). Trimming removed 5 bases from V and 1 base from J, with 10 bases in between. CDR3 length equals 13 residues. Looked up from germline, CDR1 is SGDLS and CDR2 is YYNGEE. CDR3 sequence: CASRGDESYEQYF. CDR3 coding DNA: TGTGCCAGCAGGGGGGACGAATCCTACGAGCAGTACTTC.

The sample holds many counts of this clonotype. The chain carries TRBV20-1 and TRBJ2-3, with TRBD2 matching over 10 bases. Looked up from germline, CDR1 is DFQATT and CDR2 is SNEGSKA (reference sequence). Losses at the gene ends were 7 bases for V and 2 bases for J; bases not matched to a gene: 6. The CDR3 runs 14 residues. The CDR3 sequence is CSVPSGRVTDTQYF. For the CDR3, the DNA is TGCAGTGTACCTAGCGGGAGAGTCACAGATACGCAGTATTTT.